This paragraph covers one T cell receptor (beta chain) sequence. No antigen is known for it. This record comes from a study of OX40 agonist ivuxolimab in advanced cancers. Study background: Patients with hepatocellular carcinoma, melanoma, renal cell or head and neck cancer made up the dose-escalation patients. Study outcomes and limitations: Relatively little clonal expansion, among the lowest observed, appeared in partial responders at 0.1-3.0 mg/kg. Dosing at 0.1 to 3.0 mg/kg was accompanied by clonal expansion of CD4+ and CD8+ blood T cells by week 6.

The germline V gene encodes CDR1 LGHNA and CDR2 YNFKEQ. The trim removed 1 base at V and 5 bases at J, leaving 16 bases unmatched. The CDR3 sequence is 18 residues long. Assay: immunoSEQ multiplex PCR; the TCRdb copy retains only in-frame clones and omits some. The sample yields tens of thousands of clones, 86% seen once. Systemic immunosuppression or a history of autoimmune disease excluded patients. The chain has TRBV4-2 and TRBJ2-5, with TRBD2 matching 7 bases. The sequenced sample was CD4+ or CD8+ T cells sorted from blood, obtained in a trial of the OX40 agonist ivuxolimab. The TCR sequence derives from an adult with an advanced solid tumor such as melanoma, head and neck, liver or kidney cancer. The chain's CDR3 is CASSQALARGRVGETQYF. The CDR3 region has the DNA TGTGCCAGCAGCCAAGCACTAGCTAGAGGGAGGGTCGGGGAGACCCAGTACTTC.